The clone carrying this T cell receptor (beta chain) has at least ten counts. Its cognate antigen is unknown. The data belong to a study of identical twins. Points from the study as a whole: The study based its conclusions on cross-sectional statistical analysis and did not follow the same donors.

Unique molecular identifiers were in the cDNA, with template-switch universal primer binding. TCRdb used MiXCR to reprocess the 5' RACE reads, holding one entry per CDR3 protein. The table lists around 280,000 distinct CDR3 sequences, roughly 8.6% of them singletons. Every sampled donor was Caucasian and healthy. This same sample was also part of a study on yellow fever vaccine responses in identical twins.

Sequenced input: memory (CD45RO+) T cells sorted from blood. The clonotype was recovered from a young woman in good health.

The CDR3 loop reads CASSPLAGGSDTQYF. The CDR3, as DNA: TGTGCCAGCAGTCCGCTAGCGGGAGGTTCAGATACGCAGTATTTT. This chain uses TRBV28 with TRBJ2-3, with TRBD2 matching over 11 bases. The CDR3 is made up of 15 amino acids. Per germline, CDR1 MDHEN and CDR2 SYDVKM. The V segment lost 5 bases and the J segment 4 bases; nucleotides outside the gene matches: 5. Complete variable domain (other parts from reference TRBV28 and TRBJ2-3): DVKVTQSSRYLVKRTGEKVFLECVQDMDHENMFWYRQDPGLGLRLIYFSYDVKMKEKGDIPEGYSVSREKKERFSLILESASTNQTSMYLCASSPLAGGSDTQYFGPGTRLTVL.